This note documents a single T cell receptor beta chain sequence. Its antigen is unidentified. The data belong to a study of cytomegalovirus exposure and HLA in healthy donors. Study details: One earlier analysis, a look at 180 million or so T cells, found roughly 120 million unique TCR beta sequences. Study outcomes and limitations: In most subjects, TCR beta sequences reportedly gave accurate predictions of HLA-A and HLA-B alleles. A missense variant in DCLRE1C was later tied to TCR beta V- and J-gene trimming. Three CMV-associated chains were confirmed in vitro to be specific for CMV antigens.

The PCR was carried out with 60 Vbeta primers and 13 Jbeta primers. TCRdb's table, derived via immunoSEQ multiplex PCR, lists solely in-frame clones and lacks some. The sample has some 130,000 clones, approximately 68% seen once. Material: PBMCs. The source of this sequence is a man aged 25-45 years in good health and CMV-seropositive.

The CDR3 nucleotides are TGCAGCGCCAAGGGGGCTAGCGGGAGGGCTTTCCCCATTGAGCAGTTCTTC. This sequence encodes CSAKGASGRAFPIEQFF. J is TRBJ2-1 and V is TRBV29-1; 12 bases match TRBD2. Germline V CDR1 and CDR2: SQVTM, ANQGSEA. Trimming took 7 bases from V and 9 from J; bases not matched to a gene: 19. The CDR3 has 17 residues.